The 18 T cell receptor beta chains below come from one sample, sequenced in a study of Tregs in tolerant kidney transplant recipients. Sequencing was performed with immunoSEQ multiplex PCR; in TCRdb, only in-frame clones are kept and a portion is missing. The table has 60,000 to 95,000 clones, less than 98% seen once. The specimen comprised CD4+ T cells from blood, sampled before the transplant. These receptors all stem from a human donor who received a combined kidney and bone marrow transplant.

The rearrangement joins TRBV10-3 to TRBJ1-2; D remains unclear. There are 14 residues in the CDR3. Germline-derived CDR1 and CDR2 are ENHRY and SYGVKD. Trimming removed 2 bases from V and 5 bases from J, with 12 bases in between. The DNA of the CDR3 is TGTGCCATCAGTGAGGGCAGGAACTTTTATGGCTACACCTTC. Residues: CAISEGRNFYGYTF.

This chain uses TRBV11-3 with TRBJ2-3; the D is unclear. V lost 1 base to trimming and J lost 1 base, with 9 bases between them. From germline, CDR1 is SGHNT and CDR2 YENEEA. The CDR3 sequence is 15 residues long. Here the CDR3 DNA reads TGTGCCAGCAGCTTAGGGCCCTTCCGCACAGATACGCAGTATTTT. Its protein is CASSLGPFRTDTQYF.

The chain couples TRBV5-1 to TRBJ2-5, with TRBD1 matching over 12 bases. J gave up 5 bases and V 4 bases, and 9 bases lay outside the gene matches. The germline V gene encodes CDR1 SGHRS and CDR2 YFSETQ. CDR3 length equals 16 residues. In DNA form, the CDR3 reads TGCGCCAGCAGCCCCCTCCGGGACAGGGGGCGTGAGACCCAGTACTTC. Its protein product is CASSPLRDRGRETQYF.

The V gene is TRBV10-3, the J gene TRBJ2-5, with D perhaps matching TRBD1 (5 bases). The germline V and J ends were trimmed by 2 bases and 4 bases, with 5 bases remaining between them. The CDR3 covers 12 residues. Per the germline V gene, CDR1 is ENHRY and CDR2 is SYGVKD. The CDR3 bases are TGTGCCATCAGTGAGAGGGGAGAGACCCAGTACTTC. It codes for CAISERGETQYF.

The chain joins TRBV10-1 to TRBJ2-7, with TRBD2 as a possible D gene (5 bases). V was shortened by 4 bases and J by 9 bases, with 22 bases between the two germline ends. Germline values: CDR1 WNHNN, CDR2 SYGVQD (reference sequence). The CDR3 has 15 residues. As DNA, the CDR3 is TGCGCCAGCAGTGTGCCGGGAACCCCACAGTGGGGGCAGTACTTC. It specifies CASSVPGTPQWGQYF.

The chain recombines TRBV7-9 with TRBJ1-4, with 8 positions matching TRBD1. CDR1 is SEHNR, CDR2 FQNEAQ, per germline (reference sequence). The CDR3 loop spans 14 amino acids. The trim removed 5 bases at V and 8 bases at J, leaving 7 bases unmatched. CDR3 residues: CASSHPRGPEKLFF. For the CDR3, the DNA is TGTGCCAGCAGCCACCCCAGGGGGCCAGAAAAACTGTTTTTT.

The V call is TRBV7-7, the J call TRBJ2-1; 12 bases agree with TRBD2. Germline lookup yields CDR1 SSHAT and CDR2 FNYEAQ (reference sequence). CDR3 length: 15 residues. V shed 1 base, J shed 6 bases, and the junction held 1 base outside the gene matches. For the CDR3, the DNA is TGTGCCAGCAGCTTAGGACTAGCGGGAGTCAATGAGCAGTTCTTC. As protein: CASSLGLAGVNEQFF.

The chain is built from TRBV7-3 and TRBJ2-2, with 12 bases aligning to TRBD1. V trimming: 0 bases; J trimming: 6 bases; junction bases outside the gene matches: 5. The CDR3 sequence is 17 residues long. Germline V CDR1 and CDR2: SGHTA, FQGTGA. This chain's CDR3 is CASSLTRDRGLAGELFF. CDR3 nucleotides: TGTGCCAGCAGCTTAACGAGGGACAGGGGGCTCGCCGGGGAGCTGTTTTTT.

The CDR3 spells CASSQETGDTQYF. CDR3 sequence (DNA): TGTGCCAGCAGCCAAGAAACGGGGGATACGCAGTATTTT. This chain links TRBV4-2 with TRBJ2-3; weak D call: TRBD2 (5 bases). V gave up 0 bases and J gave up 6 bases, with 7 bases separating them. There are 13 residues in the CDR3. Germline loops: CDR1 LGHNA, CDR2 YNFKEQ.

The chain uses TRBV19 and TRBJ1-2, with D perhaps matching TRBD1 (6 bases). Trimming left V 5 bases short and J 7 bases short, with 11 bases between. CDR3 size: 12 residues. Germline V gene lookup returns CDR1 LNHDA and CDR2 SQIVND (reference sequence). CDR3 nucleotide sequence: TGTGCCAGTAGTCGTCAGGGGTTTGGCTACACCTTC. This sequence encodes CASSRQGFGYTF. Full variable domain (missing parts from reference TRBV19 and TRBJ1-2): DGGITQSPKYLFRKEGQNVTLSCEQNLNHDAMYWYRQDPGQGLRLIYYSQIVNDFQKGDIAEGYSVSREKKESFPLTVTSAQKNPTAFYLCASSRQGFGYTFGSGTRLTVV.

This clone was picked up a small number of times. The chain links TRBV2 to TRBJ2-7, with 8 bases fitting TRBD1. The CDR3 is made up of 14 amino acids. The germline gives CDR1 SNHLY, CDR2 FYNNEI. The V gene end was trimmed by 7 bases and the J gene end by 5 bases; junction bases not matched to a gene: 10. The CDR3 nucleotides are TGTGCCAGCAAAGACAGGGGTTGGGAGCACGAGCAGTACTTC. Its translation is CASKDRGWEHEQYF.

V usage is TRBV7-6 and J usage is TRBJ2-3; D may be TRBD2 (5 bases). From germline, CDR1 is SGHVS and CDR2 FNYEAQ. The V and J ends lost 3 bases and 2 bases respectively, with 9 bases between them. The CDR3 runs 14 residues. Here the CDR3 DNA reads TGTGCCAGCAGCTTCGACGGGATCACAGATACGCAGTATTTT. It specifies CASSFDGITDTQYF. Combining the CDR3 with reference TRBV7-6 and TRBJ2-3 gives the whole variable domain GAGVSQSPRYKVTKRGQDVALRCDPISGHVSLYWYRQALGQGPEFLTYFNYEAQQDKSGLPNDRFSAERPEGSISTLTIQRTEQRDSAMYRCASSFDGITDTQYFGPGTRLTVL.

This chain uses TRBV7-9 with TRBJ2-7; D gene uncertain. This CDR3 has 14 amino acids. Trimming took 1 base from V and 3 from J, leaving 10 bases between them. Germline CDR1 reads SEHNR; CDR2 reads FQNEAQ (reference sequence). CDR3 DNA sequence: TGTGCCAGCAGCTTAGGCAGGTCAAACTACGAGCAGTACTTC. This gives the protein CASSLGRSNYEQYF.

The sample holds one count of this clone. The chain combines TRBV7-3 with TRBJ2-1, with TRBD2 matching over 7 bases. Looked up from germline, CDR1 is SGHTA and CDR2 is FQGTGA. This CDR3 spans 14 amino acids. With V trimmed by 2 bases and J by 6 bases, 4 bases remained unmatched. The DNA of the CDR3 is TGTGCCAGCAGCTTACATGCTAGCGGCAATGAGCAGTTCTTC. Its protein is CASSLHASGNEQFF.

The chain uses TRBV6-1 and TRBJ2-3; no clear D gene. The germline V and J ends were trimmed by 0 bases and 2 bases, with 15 bases remaining between them. This CDR3 has 17 amino acids. The germline V gene encodes CDR1 MNHNS and CDR2 SASEGT. For the CDR3, the DNA is TGTGCCAGCAGTGAAGCGCTGAGACAATATGCCACAGATACGCAGTATTTT. Amino acids: CASSEALRQYATDTQYF.

This clone came up once. The rearrangement uses TRBV7-2 and TRBJ1-2, with 9 bases fitting TRBD1. This CDR3 comprises 17 residues. Per the germline V gene, CDR1 is SGHTA and CDR2 is FQGNSA. J was trimmed by 1 base and V by 3 bases; bases with no gene match: 9. CDR3 nucleotide sequence: TGTGCCAGCAGCTTTAGGGGACAGGGAACAGTTAACTATGGCTACACCTTC. This gives the protein CASSFRGQGTVNYGYTF.

J is TRBJ2-2 and V is TRBV29-1; TRBD2 is a possible D gene (5 bases). The V gene lost 7 bases and the J gene lost 7 bases, with 10 bases spanning the gap. This CDR3 is 11 amino acids long. Per germline, CDR1 SQVTM and CDR2 ANQGSEA. The CDR3 nucleotides read TGCAGCGGGGAGAAATACGGGGAGCTGTTTTTT. Amino acid sequence: CSGEKYGELFF.

The V gene is TRBV6-6, the J gene TRBJ1-2, with unresolved D. In germline, CDR1 is MNHNY, CDR2 SVGAGI (reference sequence). This CDR3 is 14 amino acids long. The V end was cut by 8 bases, the J end by 3 bases, with 16 bases between. The CDR3 nucleotides are TGTGCCAGCTCCTTCGGGGATAGGTACTATGGCTACACCTTC. This sequence encodes CASSFGDRYYGYTF.